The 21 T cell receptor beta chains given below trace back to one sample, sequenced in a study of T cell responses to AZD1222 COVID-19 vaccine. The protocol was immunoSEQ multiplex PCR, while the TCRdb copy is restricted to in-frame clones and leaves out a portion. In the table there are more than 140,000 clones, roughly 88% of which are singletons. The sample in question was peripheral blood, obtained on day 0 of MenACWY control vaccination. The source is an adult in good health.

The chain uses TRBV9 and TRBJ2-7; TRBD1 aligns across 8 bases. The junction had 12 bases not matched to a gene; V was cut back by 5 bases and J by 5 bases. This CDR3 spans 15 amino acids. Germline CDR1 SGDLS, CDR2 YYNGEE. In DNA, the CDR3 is TGTGCCAGCAGTCCCTACAGGGGGTTGCGGAACGAGCAGTACTTC. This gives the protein CASSPYRGLRNEQYF.

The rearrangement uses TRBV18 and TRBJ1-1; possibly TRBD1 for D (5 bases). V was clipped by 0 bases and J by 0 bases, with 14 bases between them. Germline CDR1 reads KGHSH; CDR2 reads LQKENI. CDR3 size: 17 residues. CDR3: CASSPPGPSRVNTEAFF. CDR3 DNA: TGTGCCAGCTCACCACCTGGCCCCAGCAGGGTGAACACTGAAGCTTTCTTT.

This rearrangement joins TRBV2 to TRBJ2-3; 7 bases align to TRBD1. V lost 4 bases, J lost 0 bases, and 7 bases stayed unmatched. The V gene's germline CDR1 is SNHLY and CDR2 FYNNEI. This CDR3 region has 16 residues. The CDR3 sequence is CASSGLGQLSTDTQYF. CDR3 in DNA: TGTGCCAGCAGTGGCTTGGGACAGCTAAGCACAGATACGCAGTATTTT.

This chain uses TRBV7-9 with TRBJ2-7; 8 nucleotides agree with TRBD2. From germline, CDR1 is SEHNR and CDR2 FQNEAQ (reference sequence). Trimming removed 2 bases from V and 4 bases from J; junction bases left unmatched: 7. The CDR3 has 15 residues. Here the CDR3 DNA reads TGTGCCAGCAGCTTATCAGCGGGGGCGACGTACGAGCAGTACTTC. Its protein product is CASSLSAGATYEQYF.

CDR3 loop: CASSEAGQGYQPQHF. The CDR3 coding sequence is TGTGCCAGCAGTGAAGCGGGGCAGGGCTATCAGCCCCAGCATTTT. This chain uses TRBV6-1 with TRBJ1-5; TRBD1 is a possible D gene (5 bases). CDR3 length equals 15 residues. Germline V lookup: CDR1 MNHNS, CDR2 SASEGT. Trimming removed 0 bases at V and 5 bases at J, with 11 bases between.

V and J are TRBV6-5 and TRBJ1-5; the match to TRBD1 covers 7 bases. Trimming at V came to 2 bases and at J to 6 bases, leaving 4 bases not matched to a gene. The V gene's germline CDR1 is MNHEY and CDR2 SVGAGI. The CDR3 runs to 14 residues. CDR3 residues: CASSYNRGGQPQHF. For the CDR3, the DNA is TGTGCCAGCAGTTACAACAGGGGTGGTCAGCCCCAGCATTTT.

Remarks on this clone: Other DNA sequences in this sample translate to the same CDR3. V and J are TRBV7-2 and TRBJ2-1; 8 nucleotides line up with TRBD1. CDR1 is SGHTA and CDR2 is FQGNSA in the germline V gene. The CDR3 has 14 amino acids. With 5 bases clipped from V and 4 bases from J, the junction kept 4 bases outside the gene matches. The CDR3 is CASSRDRGYNEQFF. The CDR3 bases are TGTGCCAGCAGCAGAGACAGGGGATACAATGAGCAGTTCTTC. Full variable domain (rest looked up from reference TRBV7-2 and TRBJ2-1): GAGVSQSPSNKVTEKGKDVELRCDPISGHTALYWYRQSLGQGLEFLIYFQGNSAPDKSGLPSDRFSAERTGGSVSTLTIQRTQQEDSAVYLCASSRDRGYNEQFFGPGTRLTVL.

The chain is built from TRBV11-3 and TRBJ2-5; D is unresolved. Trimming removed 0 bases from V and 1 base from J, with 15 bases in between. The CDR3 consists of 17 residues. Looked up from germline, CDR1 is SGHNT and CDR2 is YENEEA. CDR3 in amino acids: CASSLDRAGSGQETQYF. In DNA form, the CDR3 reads TGTGCCAGCAGCTTAGATAGGGCAGGATCGGGCCAAGAGACCCAGTACTTC.

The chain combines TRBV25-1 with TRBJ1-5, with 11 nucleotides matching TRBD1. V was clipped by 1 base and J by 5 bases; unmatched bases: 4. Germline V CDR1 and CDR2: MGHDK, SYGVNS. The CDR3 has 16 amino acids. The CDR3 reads CASSESGTGGDQPQHF. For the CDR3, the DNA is TGTGCCAGCAGTGAATCGGGGACAGGGGGGGATCAGCCCCAGCATTTT.

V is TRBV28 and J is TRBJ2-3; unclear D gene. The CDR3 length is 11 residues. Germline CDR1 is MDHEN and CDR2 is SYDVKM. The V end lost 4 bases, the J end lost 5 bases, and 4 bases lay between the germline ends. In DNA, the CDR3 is TGTGCCAGCAGTTCCTTAGATACGCAGTATTTT. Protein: CASSSLDTQYF.

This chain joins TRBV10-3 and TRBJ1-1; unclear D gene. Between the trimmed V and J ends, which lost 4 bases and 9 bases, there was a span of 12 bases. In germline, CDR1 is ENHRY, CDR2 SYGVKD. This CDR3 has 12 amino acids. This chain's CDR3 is CAISAGRIKAFF. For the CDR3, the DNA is TGTGCCATCAGTGCGGGGAGAATAAAAGCTTTCTTT.

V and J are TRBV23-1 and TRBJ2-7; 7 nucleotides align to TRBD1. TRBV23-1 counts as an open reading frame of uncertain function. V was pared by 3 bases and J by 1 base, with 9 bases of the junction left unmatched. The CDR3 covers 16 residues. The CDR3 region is CASSHRTTGSSYEQYF. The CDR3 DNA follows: TGCGCCAGCAGTCACAGGACGACAGGGTCTTCCTACGAGCAGTACTTC.

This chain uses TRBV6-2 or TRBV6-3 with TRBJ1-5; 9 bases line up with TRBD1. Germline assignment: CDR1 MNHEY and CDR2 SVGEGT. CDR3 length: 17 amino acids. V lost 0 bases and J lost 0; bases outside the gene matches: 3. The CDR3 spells CASSYSGQGGSNQPQHF. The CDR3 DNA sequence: TGTGCCAGCAGTTACTCGGGACAGGGAGGTAGCAATCAGCCCCAGCATTTT.

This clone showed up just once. DNA for the CDR3: TGTGCCAGCAGTTCCATACCAGTAGCGCCCTCCTACAATGAGCAGTTCTTC. Translated, it gives CASSSIPVAPSYNEQFF. V usage is TRBV6-2 or TRBV6-3 and J usage is TRBJ2-1; possibly TRBD2 for D (5 bases). CDR1 MNHEY and CDR2 SVGEGT come from the germline V gene. This CDR3 contains 17 residues. Trimming stripped 4 bases from V and 0 bases from J, with 16 bases between.

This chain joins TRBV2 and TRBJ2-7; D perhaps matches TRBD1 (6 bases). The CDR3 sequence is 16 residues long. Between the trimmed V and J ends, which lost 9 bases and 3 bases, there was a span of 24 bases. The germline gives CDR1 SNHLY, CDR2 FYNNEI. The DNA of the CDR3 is TGTGCCAGTTGGGGGCAGGGCGAAGTTTTGAACTACGAGCAGTACTTC. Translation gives CASWGQGEVLNYEQYF.

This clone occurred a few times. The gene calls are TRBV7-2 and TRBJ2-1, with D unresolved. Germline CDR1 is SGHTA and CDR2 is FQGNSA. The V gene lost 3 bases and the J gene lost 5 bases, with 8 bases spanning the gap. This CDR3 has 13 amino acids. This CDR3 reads CASSLRGNNEQFF. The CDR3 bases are TGTGCCAGCAGCTTGAGAGGAAACAATGAGCAGTTCTTC.

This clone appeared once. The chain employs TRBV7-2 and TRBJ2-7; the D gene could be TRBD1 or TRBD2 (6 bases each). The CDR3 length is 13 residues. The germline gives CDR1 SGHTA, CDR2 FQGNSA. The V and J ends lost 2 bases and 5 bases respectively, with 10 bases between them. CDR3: CASSLRRGHEQYF. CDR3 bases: TGTGCCAGCAGCTTACGACGGGGGCACGAGCAGTACTTC.

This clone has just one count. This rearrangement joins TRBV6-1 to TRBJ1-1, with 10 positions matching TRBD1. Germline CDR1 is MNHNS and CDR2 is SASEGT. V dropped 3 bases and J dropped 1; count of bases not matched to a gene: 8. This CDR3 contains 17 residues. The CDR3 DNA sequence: TGTGCCAGCAGTGACACGACAGGGGGCGCGGGGAACACTGAAGCTTTCTTT. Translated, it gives CASSDTTGGAGNTEAFF.

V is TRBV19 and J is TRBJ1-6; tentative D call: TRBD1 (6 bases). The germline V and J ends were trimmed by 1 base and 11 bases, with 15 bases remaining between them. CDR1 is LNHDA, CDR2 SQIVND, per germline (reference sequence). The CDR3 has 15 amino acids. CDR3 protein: CASSIAGRGSTPLHF. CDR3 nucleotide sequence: TGTGCCAGTAGTATAGCGGGCAGGGGCTCTACACCCCTCCACTTT.

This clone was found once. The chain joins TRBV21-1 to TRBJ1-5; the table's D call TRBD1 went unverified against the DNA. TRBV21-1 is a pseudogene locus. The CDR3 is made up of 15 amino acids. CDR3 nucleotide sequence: TGTGCCAGCAGCAACGGGACAGGGGACCATCAGCCCCAGCATTTT. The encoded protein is CASSNGTGDHQPQHF.

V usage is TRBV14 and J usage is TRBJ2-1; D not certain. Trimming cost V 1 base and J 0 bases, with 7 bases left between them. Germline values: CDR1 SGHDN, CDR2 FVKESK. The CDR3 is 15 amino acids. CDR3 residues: CASSQVLSSYNEQFF. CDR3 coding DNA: TGTGCCAGCAGCCAAGTTCTTAGCTCCTACAATGAGCAGTTCTTC.